This T cell receptor beta chain originates from a study of T cell repertoires in cytomegalovirus infection. CDR3 length: 14 residues. Trimming took 4 bases from V and 1 from J, leaving 10 bases between them. Germline V gene sequence: CDR1 SGHKS, CDR2 YYEKEE (reference sequence). TCRdb redid the calling of the reads with MiXCR, one entry per CDR3 protein. The table has about 190,000 distinct CDR3 sequences, 25% to 30% seen once. The sequencing sample was made of PBMCs. The chain recombines TRBV5-5 with TRBJ2-3; D might be TRBD2 (5 bases). The source is a human donor in good health (CMV status not recorded). Some clones in this sample may be carry-over from other donors' samples. As DNA, the CDR3 is TGTGCCAGCAGCCCGCAGGAGGGCACAGATACGCAGTATTTT. Amino acid sequence: CASSPQEGTDTQYF.